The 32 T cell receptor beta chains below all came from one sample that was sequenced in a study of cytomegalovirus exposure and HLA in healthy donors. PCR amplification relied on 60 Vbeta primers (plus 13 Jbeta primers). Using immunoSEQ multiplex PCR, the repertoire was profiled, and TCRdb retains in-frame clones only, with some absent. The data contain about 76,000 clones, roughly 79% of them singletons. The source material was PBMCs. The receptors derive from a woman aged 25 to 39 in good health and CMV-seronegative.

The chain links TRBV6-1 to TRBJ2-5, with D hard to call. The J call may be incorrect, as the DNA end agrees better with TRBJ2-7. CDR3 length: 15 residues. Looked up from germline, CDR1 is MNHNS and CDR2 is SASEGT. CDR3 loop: CAVGPVNGWNYEQYF. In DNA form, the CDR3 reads TGTGCCGTCGGTCCAGTTAACGGGTGGAACTACGAGCAGTACTTC.

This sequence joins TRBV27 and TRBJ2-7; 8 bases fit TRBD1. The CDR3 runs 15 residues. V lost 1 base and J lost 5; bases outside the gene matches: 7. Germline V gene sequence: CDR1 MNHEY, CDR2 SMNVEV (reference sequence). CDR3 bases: TGTGCCAGCAGTTTATGGGACAGGCGAAACGACGAGCAGTACTTC. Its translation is CASSLWDRRNDEQYF.

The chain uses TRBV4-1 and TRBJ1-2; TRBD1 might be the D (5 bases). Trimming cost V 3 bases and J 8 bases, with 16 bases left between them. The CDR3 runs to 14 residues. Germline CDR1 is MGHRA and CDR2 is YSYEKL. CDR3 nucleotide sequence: TGCGCCAGCAGCCATGCGGGCGGGGAGGGGGGCTACACCTTC. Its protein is CASSHAGGEGGYTF.

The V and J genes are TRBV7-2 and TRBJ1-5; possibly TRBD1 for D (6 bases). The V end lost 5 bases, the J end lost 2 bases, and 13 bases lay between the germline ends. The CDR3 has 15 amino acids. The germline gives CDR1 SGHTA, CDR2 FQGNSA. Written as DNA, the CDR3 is TGTGCCAGCAGCCTAAGGAGGACAGGCAATCAGCCCCAGCATTTT. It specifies CASSLRRTGNQPQHF.

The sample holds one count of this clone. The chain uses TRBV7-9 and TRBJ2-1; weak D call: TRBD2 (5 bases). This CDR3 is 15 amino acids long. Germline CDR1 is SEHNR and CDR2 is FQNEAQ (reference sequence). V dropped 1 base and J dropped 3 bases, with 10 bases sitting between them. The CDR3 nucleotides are TGTGCCAGCAGCTTAGGGTTCCGGGACTACAATGAGCAGTTCTTC. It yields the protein CASSLGFRDYNEQFF.

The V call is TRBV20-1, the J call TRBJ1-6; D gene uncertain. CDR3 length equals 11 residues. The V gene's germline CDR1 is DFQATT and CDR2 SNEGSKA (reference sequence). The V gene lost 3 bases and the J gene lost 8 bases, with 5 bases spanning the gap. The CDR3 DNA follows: TGCAGTGCTAGCCAATATTCACCCCTCCACTTT. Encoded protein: CSASQYSPLHF.

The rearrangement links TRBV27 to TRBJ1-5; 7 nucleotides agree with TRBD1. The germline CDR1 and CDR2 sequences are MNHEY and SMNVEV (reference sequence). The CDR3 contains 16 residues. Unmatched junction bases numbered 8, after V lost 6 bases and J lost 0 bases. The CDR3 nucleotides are TGTGCCAGCAGGAAAGGGACAGCAGCTAGCAATCAGCCCCAGCATTTT. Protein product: CASRKGTAASNQPQHF.

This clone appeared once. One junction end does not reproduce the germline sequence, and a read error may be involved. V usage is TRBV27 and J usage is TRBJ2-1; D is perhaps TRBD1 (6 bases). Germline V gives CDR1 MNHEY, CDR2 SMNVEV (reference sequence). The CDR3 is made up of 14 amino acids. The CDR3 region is CASSRTDSYNEHFF. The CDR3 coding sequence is TGTGCCAGCAGCCGGACAGATTCCTACAATGAGCATTTCTTC.

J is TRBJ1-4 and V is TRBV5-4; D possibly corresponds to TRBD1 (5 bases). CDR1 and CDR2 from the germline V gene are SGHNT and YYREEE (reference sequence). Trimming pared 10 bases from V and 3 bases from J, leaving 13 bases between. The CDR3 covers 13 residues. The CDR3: CAGAVAPNEKLFF. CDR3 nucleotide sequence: TGTGCCGGGGCGGTCGCACCTAATGAAAAACTGTTTTTT.

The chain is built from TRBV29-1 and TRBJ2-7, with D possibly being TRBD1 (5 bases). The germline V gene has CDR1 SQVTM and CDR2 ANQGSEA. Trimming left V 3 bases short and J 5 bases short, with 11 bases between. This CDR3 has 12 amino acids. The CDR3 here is CSVDDQGNEQYF. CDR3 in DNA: TGCAGCGTTGATGACCAGGGCAACGAGCAGTACTTC.

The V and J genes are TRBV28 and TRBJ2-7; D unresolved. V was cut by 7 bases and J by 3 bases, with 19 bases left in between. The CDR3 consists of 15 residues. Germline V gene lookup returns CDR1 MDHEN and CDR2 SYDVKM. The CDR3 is CASTYLGQSIYEQYF. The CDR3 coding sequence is TGTGCCAGCACTTATCTGGGCCAGTCTATCTACGAGCAGTACTTC. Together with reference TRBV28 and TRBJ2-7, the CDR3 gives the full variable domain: DVKVTQSSRYLVKRTGEKVFLECVQDMDHENMFWYRQDPGLGLRLIYFSYDVKMKEKGDIPEGYSVSREKKERFSLILESASTNQTSMYLCASTYLGQSIYEQYFGPGTRLTVT.

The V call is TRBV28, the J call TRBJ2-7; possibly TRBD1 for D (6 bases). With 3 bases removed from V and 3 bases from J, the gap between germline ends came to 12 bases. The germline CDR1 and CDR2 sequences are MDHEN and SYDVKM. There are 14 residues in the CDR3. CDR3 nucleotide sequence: TGTGCCAGCAGTTTCCCGGGACAACTCTACGAGCAGTACTTC. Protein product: CASSFPGQLYEQYF.

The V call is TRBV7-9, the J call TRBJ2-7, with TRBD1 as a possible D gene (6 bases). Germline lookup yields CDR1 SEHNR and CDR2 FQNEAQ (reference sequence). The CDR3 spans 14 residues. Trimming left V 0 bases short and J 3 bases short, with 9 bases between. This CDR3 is CASSLAEQGYEQYF. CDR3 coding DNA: TGTGCCAGCAGCTTAGCAGAACAGGGCTACGAGCAGTACTTC.

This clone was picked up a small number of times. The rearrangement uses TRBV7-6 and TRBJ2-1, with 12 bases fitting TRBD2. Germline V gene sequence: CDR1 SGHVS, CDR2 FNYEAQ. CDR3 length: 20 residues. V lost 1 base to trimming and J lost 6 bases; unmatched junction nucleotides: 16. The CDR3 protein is CASSLVFPPTSGSISNEQFF. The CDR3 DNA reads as TGTGCCAGCAGCTTAGTTTTCCCCCCGACTAGCGGGAGTATTTCCAATGAGCAGTTCTTC.

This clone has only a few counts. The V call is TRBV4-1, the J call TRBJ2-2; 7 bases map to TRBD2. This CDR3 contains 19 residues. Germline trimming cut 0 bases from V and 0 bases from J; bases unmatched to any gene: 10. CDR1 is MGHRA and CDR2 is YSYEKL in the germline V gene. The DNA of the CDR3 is TGCGCCAGCAGCCAAGATGATTGGCACCTAGCGGCGAACACCGGGGAGCTGTTTTTT. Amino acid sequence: CASSQDDWHLAANTGELFF.

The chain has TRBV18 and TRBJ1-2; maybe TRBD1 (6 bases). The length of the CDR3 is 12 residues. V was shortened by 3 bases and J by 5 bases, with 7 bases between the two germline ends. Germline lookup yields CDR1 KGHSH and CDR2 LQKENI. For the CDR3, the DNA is TGTGCCAGCTCACCGGACAGTTATGGCTACACCTTC. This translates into CASSPDSYGYTF.

Here the CDR3 reads CASSLVTSYTGELFF. The CDR3 nucleotides are TGCGCCAGCAGCTTGGTGACTAGCTACACCGGGGAGCTGTTTTTT. V is TRBV5-1 and J is TRBJ2-2; TRBD2 matches at 7 bases. From germline, CDR1 is SGHRS and CDR2 YFSETQ. This CDR3 is built from 15 residues. V was pared by 0 bases and J by 3 bases, with 2 bases of the junction left unmatched.

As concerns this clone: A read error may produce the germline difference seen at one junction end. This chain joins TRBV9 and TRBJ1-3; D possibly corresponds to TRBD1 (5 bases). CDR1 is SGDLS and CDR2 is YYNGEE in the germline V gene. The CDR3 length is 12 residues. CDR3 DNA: TGTGCCAGCAGCGTCACAGGAAGCACCATATATTTT. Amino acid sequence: CASSVTGSTIYF.

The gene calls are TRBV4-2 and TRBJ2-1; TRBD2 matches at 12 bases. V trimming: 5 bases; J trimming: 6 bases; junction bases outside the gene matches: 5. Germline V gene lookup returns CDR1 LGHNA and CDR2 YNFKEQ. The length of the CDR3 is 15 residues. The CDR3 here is CASSVRLAGANEQFF. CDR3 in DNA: TGTGCCAGCAGCGTGCGACTAGCGGGAGCCAATGAGCAGTTCTTC.

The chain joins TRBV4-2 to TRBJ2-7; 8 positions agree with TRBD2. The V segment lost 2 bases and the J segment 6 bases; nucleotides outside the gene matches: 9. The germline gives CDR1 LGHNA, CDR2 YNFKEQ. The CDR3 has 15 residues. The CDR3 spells CASSQFSSGSREQYF. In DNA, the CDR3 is TGTGCCAGCAGCCAATTTTCCAGCGGGAGCCGCGAGCAGTACTTC.

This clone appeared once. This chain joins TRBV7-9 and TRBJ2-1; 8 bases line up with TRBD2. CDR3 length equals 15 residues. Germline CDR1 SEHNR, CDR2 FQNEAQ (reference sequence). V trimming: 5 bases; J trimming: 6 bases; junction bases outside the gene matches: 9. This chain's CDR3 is CASSPTGTRGNEQFF. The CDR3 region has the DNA TGTGCCAGCAGCCCAACCGGGACTAGGGGCAATGAGCAGTTCTTC.

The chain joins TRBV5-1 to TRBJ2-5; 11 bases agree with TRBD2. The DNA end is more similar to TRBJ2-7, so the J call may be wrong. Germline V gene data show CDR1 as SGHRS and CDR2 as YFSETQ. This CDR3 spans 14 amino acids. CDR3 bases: TGCGCCAGCAGAAGCACTAGCGGGGGCTACGAGCAGTACTTC. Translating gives CASRSTSGGYEQYF.

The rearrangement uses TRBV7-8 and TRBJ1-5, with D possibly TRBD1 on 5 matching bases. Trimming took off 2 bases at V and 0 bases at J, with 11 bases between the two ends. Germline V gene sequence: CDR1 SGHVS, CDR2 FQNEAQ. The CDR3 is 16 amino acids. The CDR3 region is CASSLSGGVSNQPQHF. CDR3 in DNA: TGTGCCAGCAGCTTAAGTGGAGGGGTTAGCAATCAGCCCCAGCATTTT.

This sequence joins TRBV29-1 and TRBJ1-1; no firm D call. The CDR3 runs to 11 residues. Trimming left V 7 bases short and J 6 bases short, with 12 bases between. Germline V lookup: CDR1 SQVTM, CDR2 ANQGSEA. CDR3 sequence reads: CSATLVAEAFF. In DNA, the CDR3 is TGCAGCGCCACCCTAGTCGCTGAAGCTTTCTTT.

The CDR3 spells CASSLDPGIHTDTQYF. In DNA form, the CDR3 reads TGTGCCAGCAGCTTAGATCCCGGGATCCACACAGATACGCAGTATTTT. The chain uses TRBV7-9 and TRBJ2-3; D perhaps matches TRBD2 (5 bases). There are 16 residues in the CDR3. Germline V CDR1 and CDR2: SEHNR, FQNEAQ (reference sequence). Deletions cut 1 base from V and 2 bases from J, with 13 bases between.

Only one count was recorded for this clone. CDR3 sequence reads: CASSSTQGAGAEAFF. Written as DNA, the CDR3 is TGCGCCAGCAGCTCAACACAGGGGGCTGGAGCTGAAGCTTTCTTT. This chain connects TRBV5-1 to TRBJ1-1; 9 bases fit TRBD1. V trimming: 3 bases; J trimming: 6 bases; junction bases outside the gene matches: 9. The CDR3 loop spans 15 amino acids. CDR1 is SGHRS, CDR2 YFSETQ, per germline.

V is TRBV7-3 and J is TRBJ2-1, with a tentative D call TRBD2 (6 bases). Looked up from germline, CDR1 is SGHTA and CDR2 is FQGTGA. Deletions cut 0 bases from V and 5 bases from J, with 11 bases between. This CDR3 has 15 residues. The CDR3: CASSLTSGLNNEQFF. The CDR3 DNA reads TGTGCCAGCAGCTTAACTAGCGGACTGAACAATGAGCAGTTCTTC.

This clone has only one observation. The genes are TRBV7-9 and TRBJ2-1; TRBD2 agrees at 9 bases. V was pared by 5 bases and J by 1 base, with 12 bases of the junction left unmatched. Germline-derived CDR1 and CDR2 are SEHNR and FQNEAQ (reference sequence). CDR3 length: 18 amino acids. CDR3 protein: CASSLRLRLAASYNEQFF. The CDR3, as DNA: TGTGCCAGCAGCCTCCGCCTCAGACTAGCGGCGTCCTACAATGAGCAGTTCTTC.

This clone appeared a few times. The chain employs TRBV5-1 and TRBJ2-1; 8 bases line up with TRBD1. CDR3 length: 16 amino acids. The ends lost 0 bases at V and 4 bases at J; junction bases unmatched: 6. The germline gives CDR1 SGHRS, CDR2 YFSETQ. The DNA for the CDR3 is TGCGCCAGCAGCTTGGCCTGGGACAGGTTGTACAATGAGCAGTTCTTC. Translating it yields CASSLAWDRLYNEQFF.

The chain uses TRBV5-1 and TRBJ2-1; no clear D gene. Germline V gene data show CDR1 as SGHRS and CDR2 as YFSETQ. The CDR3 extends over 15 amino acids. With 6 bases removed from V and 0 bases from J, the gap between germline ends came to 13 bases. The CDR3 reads CASTRTESSYNEQFF. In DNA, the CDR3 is TGCGCCAGCACCCGAACAGAGAGCTCCTACAATGAGCAGTTCTTC. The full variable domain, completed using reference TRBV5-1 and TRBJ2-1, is KAGVTQTPRYLIKTRGQQVTLSCSPISGHRSVSWYQQTPGQGLQFLFEYFSETQRNKGNFPGRFSGRQFSNSRSEMNVSTLELGDSALYLCASTRTESSYNEQFFGPGTRLTVL.

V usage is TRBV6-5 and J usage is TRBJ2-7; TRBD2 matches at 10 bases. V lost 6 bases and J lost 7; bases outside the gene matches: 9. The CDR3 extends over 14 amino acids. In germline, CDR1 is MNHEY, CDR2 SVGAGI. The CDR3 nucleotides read TGTGCCAGCAGCGAACTAGCGGGGCCCCGGGAGCAGTACTTC. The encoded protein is CASSELAGPREQYF.

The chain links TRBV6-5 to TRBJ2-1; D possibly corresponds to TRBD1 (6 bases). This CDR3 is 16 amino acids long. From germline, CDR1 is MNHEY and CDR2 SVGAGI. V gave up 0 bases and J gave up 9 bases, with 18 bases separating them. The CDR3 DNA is TGTGCCAGCAGTTACTCGGGGGCCCGCCCTAGGGGTGAGCAGTTCTTC. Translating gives CASSYSGARPRGEQFF.